A single sample is the source of the 26 T cell receptor beta chains below, sequenced in a study of CD8 T cells in Susac syndrome. RNA, at about 0.45 to 1 ug, was reverse transcribed with random hexamers. Each CDR3 protein gets one entry after TCRdb re-called the immunoSEQ multiplex PCR reads with MiXCR. The table has 150,000 to 200,000 distinct CDR3 sequences, around 94% seen once. The sample was CD4+ T cells from PBMCs. These receptor sequences come from a human donor with Susac syndrome.

The rearrangement joins TRBV20-1 to TRBJ1-1; TRBD1 is a possible D gene (6 bases). Germline V gene data show CDR1 as DFQATT and CDR2 as SNEGSKA (reference sequence). This CDR3 is 15 amino acids long. Between the trimmed V and J ends, which lost 7 bases and 0 bases, there was a span of 18 bases. The CDR3 DNA reads TGCAGTGGATCCACAGGGTTTGACTTGAACACTGAAGCTTTCTTT. Protein: CSGSTGFDLNTEAFF.

The gene calls are TRBV12-5 and TRBJ1-1, with a weak D call TRBD1 (6 bases). Trimming shortened V by 5 bases and J by 3 bases, and 19 bases separated the two germline ends. The germline CDR1 and CDR2 sequences are LGHNT and FRNRAP. This CDR3 has 16 amino acids. CDR3 bases: TGTGCTAGTGGTCGACACCCCAGGGGAAGCGACACTGAAGCTTTCTTT. Its protein product is CASGRHPRGSDTEAFF.

The CDR3 DNA follows: TGTGCCAGCATGAGGGGTAGGGAAGAGACCCAGTACTTC. This translates into CASMRGREETQYF. The rearrangement links TRBV2 to TRBJ2-5; TRBD1 or TRBD2 may be the D gene (5 bases each). Trimming removed 7 bases from V and 3 bases from J, with 12 bases in between. CDR3 length equals 13 residues. The germline V gene encodes CDR1 SNHLY and CDR2 FYNNEI.

The V and J genes are TRBV30 and TRBJ1-4; D not resolved. Germline CDR1 and CDR2: GTSNPN and SVGIG (reference sequence). V lost 3 bases to trimming and J lost 3 bases, with 11 bases between them. The CDR3 covers 14 residues. In nucleotides, the CDR3 is TGTGCCTGGAGCAAGAGACGCTCTAATGAAAAACTGTTTTTT. Its translation is CAWSKRRSNEKLFF.

A single count supports this clonotype. This chain joins TRBV28 and TRBJ2-5; maybe TRBD2 (6 bases). The CDR3 runs to 13 residues. Germline V CDR1 and CDR2: MDHEN, SYDVKM. V lost 7 bases and J 7 bases, leaving 16 bases between the germline ends. Here the CDR3 reads CASNQAGEGTQYF. Here the CDR3 DNA reads TGTGCCAGCAACCAAGCGGGCGAGGGGACCCAGTACTTC.

This chain uses TRBV5-8 with TRBJ1-1; 7 nucleotides align to TRBD1. Per the germline V gene, CDR1 is SGHTS and CDR2 is YDEGEE. V lost 7 bases to trimming and J lost 4 bases; unmatched junction nucleotides: 10. The CDR3 has 14 amino acids. CDR3 DNA sequence: TGTGCCAGCCTCAGCGTACCAGGGGGCACTGAAGCTTTCTTT. The encoded protein is CASLSVPGGTEAFF.

The rearrangement links TRBV19 to TRBJ1-2; 7 positions match TRBD1. Germline CDR1 is LNHDA and CDR2 is SQIVND (reference sequence). The CDR3 is 12 amino acids. Unmatched junction bases numbered 5, after V lost 7 bases and J lost 6 bases. CDR3 in DNA: TGTGCCAGTACTAGACAGGGAGATGGCTACACCTTC. Residues: CASTRQGDGYTF.

The genes are TRBV6-5 and TRBJ1-1, with D perhaps TRBD1 (5 bases). This CDR3 is 11 amino acids long. With 8 bases removed from V and 1 base from J, the gap between germline ends came to 5 bases. Germline CDR1 MNHEY, CDR2 SVGAGI. The CDR3 loop is CASGANTEAFF. The CDR3 DNA is TGTGCCAGCGGGGCGAACACTGAAGCTTTCTTT.

CDR3 in DNA: TGCAGTGCTACTAAACCGGGACTAGGCTACTACGAGCAGTACTTC. Encoded protein: CSATKPGLGYYEQYF. The chain employs TRBV20-1 and TRBJ2-7; TRBD2 aligns across 8 bases. The CDR3 length is 15 residues. V was pared by 4 bases and J by 3 bases, with 11 bases of the junction left unmatched. Per germline, CDR1 DFQATT and CDR2 SNEGSKA (reference sequence).

This chain uses TRBV5-1 with TRBJ2-1; 7 bases are shared with TRBD2. CDR1 and CDR2 (germline): SGHRS, YFSETQ. V gave up 5 bases and J gave up 9 bases; unmatched junction bases: 17. This CDR3 comprises 16 residues. CDR3 DNA sequence: TGCGCCAGCAGTTATCAAATTGGGAGGGGATTCAGTGAGCAGTTCTTC. Translation: CASSYQIGRGFSEQFF.

The chain couples TRBV30 to TRBJ2-3; 8 bases match TRBD2. Germline V gene data show CDR1 as GTSNPN and CDR2 as SVGIG (reference sequence). Trimming cost V 2 bases and J 6 bases; bases outside gene matches: 16. The CDR3 has 17 residues. The DNA for the CDR3 is TGTGCCTGGAGTCAGACAAGGGCGCGGGGGGATGGGGATACGCAGTATTTT. Translation gives CAWSQTRARGDGDTQYF.

The chain employs TRBV19 and TRBJ2-7, with TRBD1 identical over 7 bases. The length of the CDR3 is 12 residues. Unmatched junction bases numbered 4, after V lost 8 bases and J lost 3 bases. CDR1 is LNHDA, CDR2 SQIVND, per germline (reference sequence). The CDR3 nucleotides are TGTGCCAGTTCGGGACAGTACTACGAGCAGTACTTC. This codes for CASSGQYYEQYF.

The chain is built from TRBV7-6 and TRBJ2-2, with D possibly matching TRBD2 (6 bases). Per the germline V gene, CDR1 is SGHVS and CDR2 is FNYEAQ. Trimming took 3 bases from V and 0 from J, leaving 11 bases between them. This CDR3 has 16 amino acids. CDR3: CASSFTGTSNTGELFF. CDR3 sequence (DNA): TGTGCCAGCAGCTTTACCGGGACTTCGAACACCGGGGAGCTGTTTTTT.

The chain links TRBV12-5 to TRBJ1-2; possible D gene TRBD1, 5 bases. This CDR3 spans 14 amino acids. Germline V gives CDR1 LGHNT, CDR2 FRNRAP. Trimming took off 5 bases at V and 6 bases at J, with 16 bases between the two ends. Here the CDR3 reads CASGPPLGADGYTF. The CDR3 DNA follows: TGTGCTAGTGGTCCCCCGTTAGGGGCGGATGGCTACACCTTC.

The chain uses TRBV7-2 and TRBJ2-7, with 10 bases that match TRBD1. Germline CDR1 SGHTA, CDR2 FQGNSA. V gave up 3 bases and J gave up 6 bases; unmatched junction bases: 2. The CDR3 totals 13 residues. CDR3 bases: TGTGCCAGCAGCTTCGGACAGGGGGGCGAGCAGTACTTC. Protein sequence: CASSFGQGGEQYF.

CDR3 in amino acids: CASSQDRAGPIGTDTQYF. CDR3 nucleotides: TGTGCCAGCAGCCAAGACAGGGCAGGACCCATTGGCACAGATACGCAGTATTTT. The rearrangement links TRBV14 to TRBJ2-3, with D maybe TRBD1 (5 bases). The CDR3 sequence is 18 residues long. CDR1 and CDR2 from the germline V gene are SGHDN and FVKESK. Trimming took 0 bases from V and 1 from J, leaving 17 bases between them.

CDR3 residues: CASSQAGSYNEQFF. The CDR3 nucleotides are TGTGCCAGCAGCCAAGCGGGATCCTACAATGAGCAGTTCTTC. The V and J genes are TRBV4-2 and TRBJ2-1; possible D gene TRBD2, 5 bases. The CDR3 is made up of 14 amino acids. Trimming took 1 base from V and 1 from J, leaving 5 bases between them. Per germline, CDR1 LGHNA and CDR2 YNFKEQ.

The V and J genes are TRBV4-2 and TRBJ2-7; D remains unclear. Germline CDR1 reads LGHNA; CDR2 reads YNFKEQ. Trimming removed 2 bases from V and 1 base from J, with 9 bases in between. The CDR3 length is 14 residues. CDR3 loop: CASSQRTVSYEQYF. CDR3 nucleotide sequence: TGTGCCAGCAGCCAACGGACGGTTTCCTACGAGCAGTACTTC.

The genes are TRBV2 and TRBJ1-3; no reliable D call. The CDR3 is 13 amino acids. Germline V gives CDR1 SNHLY, CDR2 FYNNEI. The ends were cut back, 6 bases at V and 2 bases at J, with 8 bases in the middle. In DNA form, the CDR3 reads TGTGCCAGCAGCTCGGACGCTGGAAACACCATATATTTT. This codes for CASSSDAGNTIYF.

This chain joins TRBV20-1 and TRBJ1-5; D call uncertain. This CDR3 region has 14 residues. The germline V gene encodes CDR1 DFQATT and CDR2 SNEGSKA (reference sequence). Trimming took off 5 bases at V and 3 bases at J, with 14 bases between the two ends. CDR3 loop: CSAPGRGNNQPQHF. The DNA for the CDR3 is TGCAGTGCTCCCGGGAGAGGGAACAATCAGCCCCAGCATTTT.

This chain links TRBV24-1 with TRBJ2-3, with D uncertain. Trimming removed 4 bases from V and 7 bases from J, with 8 bases in between. This CDR3 is 12 amino acids long. Germline values: CDR1 KGHDR, CDR2 SFDVKD. The CDR3 loop reads CATSESGYTQYF. CDR3 in DNA: TGTGCCACCAGTGAATCCGGTTATACGCAGTATTTT.

The chain carries TRBV7-9 and TRBJ1-2; TRBD1 agrees at 7 bases. The V and J ends lost 6 bases and 3 bases, in that order; junction bases with no gene match: 4. This CDR3 region has 13 residues. Germline loops: CDR1 SEHNR, CDR2 FQNEAQ (reference sequence). For the CDR3, the DNA is TGTGCCAGCAGGCGAGGGGGCGACTATGGCTACACCTTC. It specifies CASRRGGDYGYTF.

The CDR3 DNA sequence: TGCAGTGCTAGGGGGCCAAAAGGGGAAAATCAGCCCCAGCATTTT. Translating gives CSARGPKGENQPQHF. V is TRBV20-1 and J is TRBJ1-5, with D tentatively TRBD1 (5 bases). V lost 3 bases and J lost 4, with 16 bases in between. The length of the CDR3 is 15 residues. Germline loops: CDR1 DFQATT, CDR2 SNEGSKA (reference sequence).

The chain is built from TRBV6-1 and TRBJ1-5, with D hard to call. The CDR3 has 20 residues. V shed 8 bases and J shed 0 bases, with 29 bases lying between them. Germline CDR1 and CDR2: MNHNS and SASEGT. The CDR3 is CASPVKGIQIGVDSNQPQHF. CDR3 nucleotide sequence: TGTGCCAGCCCAGTGAAAGGAATCCAGATTGGGGTTGATAGCAATCAGCCCCAGCATTTT.

V usage is TRBV30 and J usage is TRBJ1-1; D remains ambiguous. CDR1 is GTSNPN, CDR2 SVGIG, per germline (reference sequence). V was cut by 4 bases and J by 8 bases, with 11 bases left in between. This CDR3 region has 11 residues. As DNA, the CDR3 is TGTGCCTGGACAGGCTCGGGGGAAGCTTTCTTT. Translation gives CAWTGSGEAFF. Variable domain in full (rest from reference TRBV30 and TRBJ1-1): SQTIHQWPATLVQPVGSPLSLECTVEGTSNPNLYWYRQAAGRGLQLLFYSVGIGQISSEVPQNLSASRPQDRQFILSSKKLLLSDSGFYLCAWTGSGEAFFGQGTRLTVV.

V is TRBV6-5 and J is TRBJ2-6, with D perhaps being TRBD1 or TRBD2 (5 bases each). Germline V gene lookup returns CDR1 MNHEY and CDR2 SVGAGI. The germline V and J ends were trimmed by 2 bases and 4 bases, with 15 bases remaining between them. The CDR3 has 17 residues. CDR3: CASSYKPGALGANVLTF. CDR3 nucleotide sequence: TGTGCCAGCAGTTACAAGCCCGGGGCTTTAGGGGCCAACGTCCTGACTTTC.